Listed below are T cell receptor beta chains from one sample, sequenced in a study of a mutant IDH1 vaccine in newly diagnosed glioma. No antigens are known for them. Assay: immunoSEQ multiplex PCR; the TCRdb copy retains only in-frame clones and omits some. This table has approximately 11,000 clones, about nine tenths appearing once. Sequenced material: PBMCs, taken from a glioma patient whose treatment included an IDH1 peptide vaccine. Every receptor here comes from a middle-aged woman with glioma. Some clones in this sample may be carry-over from other donors' samples. CDR3s include the opening cysteine and the closing phenylalanine or tryptophan. A D gene is named only where the DNA matches it firmly. Rows may omit the clone size; those that give it use once, few, many or a size class.

V: TRBV6-7
J: TRBJ1-3
D: NA
size: NA
DNA: TGTGCCAGCAGTTCCTTACACTGCTCTGGAAACACCATATATTTT
CDR3: CASSSLHCSGNTIYF

V: TRBV2
J: TRBJ1-2
D: NA
size: NA
DNA: TGTGCCAGCAGTGGAGGAAACTATGGCTACACCTTC
CDR3: CASSGGNYGYTF

V: TRBV28
J: TRBJ2-7
D: NA
size: NA
DNA: TGTGCCAGCAGTTTAAAGCGGCCCTCCGCCGAGCAGTACTTC
CDR3: CASSLKRPSAEQYF

V: TRBV29-1
J: TRBJ2-7
D: NA
size: NA
DNA: TGCAGCGTTGAAGAGCCAGGTCGCCACGAGCAGTACTTC
CDR3: CSVEEPGRHEQYF

V: TRBV6-1
J: TRBJ2-1
D: NA
size: few
DNA: TGTGCCAGCAGTGAAGCTCTGAGGGAGCGGTACAATGAGCAGTTCTTC
CDR3: CASSEALRERYNEQFF

V: TRBV27
J: TRBJ2-5
D: NA
size: NA
DNA: TGTGCCAGACCAGGGGGGAAAGAGACCCAGTACTTC
CDR3: CARPGGKETQYF

V: TRBV6-1
J: TRBJ2-5
D: NA
size: NA
DNA: TGTGCCAGCAGTGAATTTGGATACGGAGAGACCCAGTACTTC
CDR3: CASSEFGYGETQYF

V: TRBV30
J: TRBJ2-3
D: NA
size: NA
DNA: TGTGCCTGGAGTGTGTCGACCTTCGTAGCGGGCACAGATACGCAGTATTTT
CDR3: CAWSVSTFVAGTDTQYF

V: TRBV6-5
J: TRBJ1-6
D: NA
size: NA
DNA: TGTGCCAGCAGTTACCAGGGGCCTAATTCACCCCTCCACTTT
CDR3: CASSYQGPNSPLHF

V: TRBV5-1
J: TRBJ1-6
D: TRBD1
size: NA
DNA: TGCGCCAGCAGCACCGGGACAGGGAATTCACCCCTCCACTTT
CDR3: CASSTGTGNSPLHF

V: TRBV9
J: TRBJ2-5
D: NA
size: NA
DNA: TGTGCCAGCAGCGTAGGAACAGGGACATCGAGGGAGACCCAGTACTTC
CDR3: CASSVGTGTSRETQYF

V: TRBV14
J: TRBJ2-7
D: NA
size: NA
DNA: TGTGCCAGCACCCCAGCGGACTCCTACGAGCAGTACTTC
CDR3: CASTPADSYEQYF

V: TRBV30
J: TRBJ1-1
D: NA
size: few
DNA: TGTGCCTGGAGGGTACACGGGAACACTGAAGCTTTCTTT
CDR3: CAWRVHGNTEAFF

V: TRBV29-1
J: TRBJ2-1
D: TRBD2
size: NA
DNA: TGCAGCGTCCCGGGACTAGCGGTTCTCAATGAGCAGTTCTTC
CDR3: CSVPGLAVLNEQFF

V: TRBV4-1
J: TRBJ2-5
D: NA
size: NA
DNA: TGCGCCAGCAGCCGCCAGGGATCAGAGACCCAGTACTTC
CDR3: CASSRQGSETQYF

V: TRBV15
J: TRBJ1-2
D: NA
size: NA
DNA: TGTGCCACCAGCAGTACAACAACCGCCAGTGGCTACACCTTC
CDR3: CATSSTTTASGYTF

V: TRBV28
J: TRBJ2-1
D: NA
size: once
DNA: TGTGCCAGCAGTGAACCCCAGCGGAGGGCCCACAATGAGCAGTTCTTC
CDR3: CASSEPQRRAHNEQFF